A single sample gave rise to the 25 T cell receptor beta chains below, sequenced in a study of shared clonotypes between healthy human individuals. The protocol was immunoSEQ multiplex PCR, while the TCRdb copy is restricted to in-frame clones and leaves out a portion. Among roughly 2,500,000 clones listed, 80% to 95% were seen once. The specimen was naive CD4+ T cells from PBMCs. Subset defined: CD45RA+ positively selected. These receptors all come from a man aged 18 to 29 in good health. Some clones in this sample may be carry-over from other donors' samples.

This rearrangement joins TRBV30 to TRBJ2-2; no clear D gene. The CDR3 has 14 residues. Germline CDR1 reads GTSNPN; CDR2 reads SVGIG (reference sequence). V lost 2 bases, J lost 3 bases, and 10 bases lay in between. CDR3: CAWSTDRYTGELFF. The DNA of the CDR3 is TGTGCCTGGAGTACCGACCGATACACCGGGGAGCTGTTTTTT.

The V gene is TRBV7-8, the J gene TRBJ1-1; D might be TRBD1 (5 bases). The CDR3 sequence is 15 residues long. Germline V CDR1 and CDR2: SGHVS, FQNEAQ. The ends were cut back, 5 bases at V and 4 bases at J, with 17 bases in the middle. CDR3 in DNA: TGTGCCAGCAGCCCGACCAGGGTCAGAATCACTGAAGCTTTCTTT. This translates into CASSPTRVRITEAFF.

The chain joins TRBV5-6 to TRBJ2-7; tentatively, D is TRBD1 (5 bases). The CDR3 contains 14 residues. Trimming cost V 1 base and J 3 bases, with 11 bases left between them. Germline CDR1 and CDR2: SGHDT and YYEEEE. CDR3 residues: CASSLQGMGYEQYF. CDR3 nucleotides: TGTGCCAGCAGCTTGCAGGGAATGGGCTACGAGCAGTACTTC.

The chain is built from TRBV23-1 and TRBJ2-7; D is undetermined. TRBV23-1 belongs to the ORF category, with a function that is uncertain. This CDR3 comprises 13 residues. Between the trimmed V and J ends, which lost 0 bases and 4 bases, there was a span of 7 bases. CDR3 nucleotides: TGCGCCAGCAGTCAATCGAGAGGTTACGAGCAGTACTTC. Its translation is CASSQSRGYEQYF.

This chain uses TRBV5-1 with TRBJ1-1; D ambiguous. Trimming stripped 7 bases from V and 2 bases from J, with 15 bases between. There are 14 residues in the CDR3. The germline CDR1 and CDR2 sequences are SGHRS and YFSETQ. The CDR3 is CASAPQTLNTEAFF. As DNA, the CDR3 is TGCGCCAGCGCCCCACAGACGCTAAACACTGAAGCTTTCTTT.

The chain is built from TRBV5-4 and TRBJ2-1; 9 bases agree with TRBD2. The V gene's germline CDR1 is SGHNT and CDR2 YYREEE (reference sequence). J was trimmed by 4 bases and V by 6 bases; bases with no gene match: 17. The CDR3 has 18 residues. CDR3 nucleotides: TGTGCCAGCACCCACTCTGGGACGAGCGGGAGGTCATACAATGAGCAGTTCTTC. It encodes CASTHSGTSGRSYNEQFF.

The chain combines TRBV2 with TRBJ1-2; the match to TRBD1 covers 8 bases. V was pared by 6 bases and J by 0 bases, with 6 bases of the junction left unmatched. Germline V gene sequence: CDR1 SNHLY, CDR2 FYNNEI. This CDR3 is built from 15 residues. CDR3 DNA: TGTGCCAGCAGCGGAGGGACAGGTGCTAACTATGGCTACACCTTC. This translates into CASSGGTGANYGYTF.

The rearrangement links TRBV9 to TRBJ1-3, with D possibly TRBD1 on 5 matching bases. Trimming stripped 0 bases from V and 2 bases from J, with 12 bases between. This CDR3 is built from 16 residues. Germline V gives CDR1 SGDLS, CDR2 YYNGEE. CDR3 region: CASSVAAGLAGNTIYF. CDR3 bases: TGTGCCAGCAGCGTAGCCGCGGGGCTGGCTGGAAACACCATATATTTT. The full variable domain, in which reference TRBV9 and TRBJ1-3 provide the parts outside the CDR3, is DSGVTQTPKHLITATGQRVTLRCSPRSGDLSVYWYQQSLDQGLQFLIQYYNGEERAKGNILERFSAQQFPDLHSELNLSSLELGDSALYFCASSVAAGLAGNTIYFGEGSWLTVV.

This chain uses TRBV5-6 with TRBJ1-4; weak D call: TRBD1 (5 bases). V lost 6 bases, J lost 8 bases, and 14 bases lay in between. In germline, CDR1 is SGHDT, CDR2 YYEEEE. CDR3 size: 13 residues. This chain's CDR3 is CASTLRGREKLFF. DNA for the CDR3: TGTGCCAGCACCCTGCGGGGACGGGAAAAACTGTTTTTT.

This clone appeared a single time. The V call is TRBV5-4, the J call TRBJ1-4, with 8 nucleotides matching TRBD1. Trimming removed 4 bases from V and 5 bases from J; junction bases left unmatched: 4. Germline V gene lookup returns CDR1 SGHNT and CDR2 YYREEE (reference sequence). This CDR3 has 14 amino acids. CDR3 nucleotides: TGTGCCAGCAGCATCAGGACAGGGAATGAAAAACTGTTTTTT. Encoded protein: CASSIRTGNEKLFF.

The chain carries TRBV27 and TRBJ1-1, with 8 positions matching TRBD1. This CDR3 contains 15 residues. Looked up from germline, CDR1 is MNHEY and CDR2 is SMNVEV (reference sequence). The ends lost 5 bases at V and 6 bases at J; junction bases unmatched: 11. The CDR3 sequence is CASSLYDRGRPEAFF. The CDR3 region has the DNA TGTGCCAGCAGTCTATACGACAGGGGACGACCTGAAGCTTTCTTT.

This chain connects TRBV5-1 to TRBJ2-1; D remains ambiguous. The ends were cut back, 4 bases at V and 10 bases at J, with 21 bases in the middle. This CDR3 spans 15 amino acids. Looked up from germline, CDR1 is SGHRS and CDR2 is YFSETQ. DNA for the CDR3: TGCGCCAGCAGCCTCTTCGGCCCCTCGACCGGCGAGCAGTTCTTC. The encoded protein is CASSLFGPSTGEQFF.

On this clone: This same CDR3 is encoded by further DNA sequences in the sample. The chain couples TRBV9 to TRBJ2-1, with 10 bases that match TRBD2. The CDR3 loop spans 15 amino acids. Looked up from germline, CDR1 is SGDLS and CDR2 is YYNGEE. The trim removed 6 bases at V and 0 bases at J, leaving 3 bases unmatched. CDR3 in DNA: TGTGCCAGCACCCCTAGCGGGAGCTCCTACAATGAGCAGTTCTTC. Translated: CASTPSGSSYNEQFF.

Concerning this clone itself: Other DNA sequences in the same sample also yield this CDR3. This rearrangement joins TRBV20-1 to TRBJ2-7, with no clear D. In germline, CDR1 is DFQATT, CDR2 SNEGSKA (reference sequence). The ends were cut back, 5 bases at V and 4 bases at J, with 9 bases in the middle. This CDR3 comprises 11 residues. In DNA form, the CDR3 reads TGCAGTGCTGGTTCCACTTACGAGCAGTACTTC. It specifies CSAGSTYEQYF.

This chain connects TRBV29-1 to TRBJ1-2; perhaps TRBD1 as D (5 bases). This CDR3 is 13 amino acids long. Trimming cost V 6 bases and J 8 bases, with 19 bases left between them. Germline V gene data show CDR1 as SQVTM and CDR2 as ANQGSEA. The CDR3 protein is CSVIWQGKGGYTF. The CDR3, as DNA: TGCAGCGTAATTTGGCAGGGCAAGGGAGGCTACACCTTC.

The V call is TRBV19, the J call TRBJ1-1; 8 bases align to TRBD1. Trimming at V came to 0 bases and at J to 3 bases, leaving 15 bases not matched to a gene. The germline V gene has CDR1 LNHDA and CDR2 SQIVND (reference sequence). The CDR3 spans 19 residues. CDR3 DNA: TGTGCCAGTAGTATAGAACCCCCGACCCGGACAGGGCTTTACACTGAAGCTTTCTTT. It translates to CASSIEPPTRTGLYTEAFF.

The chain carries TRBV5-8 and TRBJ1-3, with D possibly matching TRBD1 (5 bases). V shed 0 bases and J shed 8 bases, with 12 bases lying between them. Germline CDR1 and CDR2: SGHTS and YDEGEE. This CDR3 spans 14 amino acids. The CDR3 DNA sequence: TGTGCCAGCAGCTTGGCCAGGGCCTCGGACACCATATATTTT. Translating gives CASSLARASDTIYF.

The rearrangement joins TRBV27 to TRBJ1-6; TRBD1 is a possible D gene (6 bases). Germline assignment: CDR1 MNHEY and CDR2 SMNVEV (reference sequence). V gave up 1 base and J gave up 8 bases, with 12 bases separating them. The CDR3 extends over 15 amino acids. The CDR3 loop reads CASSLLGRGYSPLHF. In nucleotides, the CDR3 is TGTGCCAGCAGTTTATTGGGCAGGGGATATTCACCCCTCCACTTT.

This sequence joins TRBV29-1 and TRBJ2-3; D is unresolved. The V gene lost 4 bases and the J gene lost 3 bases, with 14 bases spanning the gap. There are 14 residues in the CDR3. Germline CDR1 SQVTM, CDR2 ANQGSEA. In nucleotides, the CDR3 is TGCAGCGTTGTTTGGGCTCGAGGAACAGATACGCAGTATTTT. Translated: CSVVWARGTDTQYF.

The DNA for the CDR3 is TGTGCCAGCAGTCGTAGCGGCCTTCCAGGGAGGGAGCCCCAGCATTTT. Amino acids: CASSRSGLPGREPQHF. This chain connects TRBV6-6 to TRBJ1-5; perhaps TRBD1 as D (5 bases). The germline V and J ends were trimmed by 5 bases and 8 bases, with 22 bases remaining between them. CDR3 size: 16 residues. CDR1 MNHNY and CDR2 SVGAGI come from the germline V gene (reference sequence).

The chain is built from TRBV6-5 and TRBJ1-1; a weak D match, TRBD1 (5 bases). CDR3 size: 14 residues. Trimming took off 0 bases at V and 4 bases at J, with 9 bases between the two ends. Germline CDR1 MNHEY, CDR2 SVGAGI. For the CDR3, the DNA is TGTGCCAGCAGTTACTCGCGGGGGAGCACTGAAGCTTTCTTT. Its protein is CASSYSRGSTEAFF.

V is TRBV6-1 and J is TRBJ2-7; 12 nucleotides line up with TRBD2. Germline assignment: CDR1 MNHNS and CDR2 SASEGT. The CDR3 extends over 15 amino acids. The J segment lost 3 bases and the V segment lost 4 bases, leaving 4 bases of the junction unmatched. The CDR3, as DNA: TGTGCCAGCAGTGGACTAGCGGGAGCAATCTACGAGCAGTACTTC. Protein sequence: CASSGLAGAIYEQYF.

The gene calls are TRBV2 and TRBJ1-2, with D hard to call. V shed 9 bases and J shed 0 bases, with 11 bases lying between them. Germline CDR1 reads SNHLY; CDR2 reads FYNNEI. This CDR3 spans 13 amino acids. The CDR3 reads CASRTLANYGYTF. CDR3 DNA: TGTGCCAGTCGGACCCTAGCTAACTATGGCTACACCTTC.

The chain combines TRBV27 with TRBJ1-2, with D possibly TRBD1 on 5 matching bases. There are 13 residues in the CDR3. V was pared by 8 bases and J by 2 bases, with 12 bases between. In germline, CDR1 is MNHEY, CDR2 SMNVEV (reference sequence). The chain's CDR3 is CASARVGNYGYTF. The CDR3 region has the DNA TGTGCCAGCGCCAGGGTTGGGAACTATGGCTACACCTTC.

The genes are TRBV6-5 and TRBJ1-2, with 8 nucleotides matching TRBD1. V shed 4 bases and J 4 bases; nucleotides not matched to a gene: 5. Germline lookup yields CDR1 MNHEY and CDR2 SVGAGI. This CDR3 has 14 residues. CDR3 protein: CASSLGQAIYGYTF. Written as DNA, the CDR3 is TGTGCCAGCAGTTTGGGACAGGCCATCTATGGCTACACCTTC.